The 3 T cell receptor beta chains below all came from one sample that was sequenced in a study of cytomegalovirus exposure and HLA in healthy donors. Primers: 60 Vbeta forward and 13 Jbeta reverse. Only in-frame clones appear in the TCRdb table, and some are missing; sequencing was by immunoSEQ multiplex PCR. The sample comprises 150,000 to 180,000 clones, around 82% of which are singletons, and around 5.2% rests with the top ten. The sample was PBMCs. The receptors here all came from a middle-aged woman in good health and CMV-seropositive.

The J gene is TRBJ2-3, the V gene TRBV18; 7 nucleotides align to TRBD2. The trim removed 3 bases at V and 5 bases at J, leaving 8 bases unmatched. From germline, CDR1 is KGHSH and CDR2 LQKENI. The CDR3 is 15 amino acids. DNA for the CDR3: TGTGCCAGCTCACCTTCGCGGGAGATGGTAGATACGCAGTATTTT. Translated: CASSPSREMVDTQYF.

V and J are TRBV6-5 and TRBJ2-5, with TRBD2 matching over 8 bases. This CDR3 is 15 amino acids long. CDR1 and CDR2 (germline): MNHEY, SVGAGI. J lost 7 bases, V lost 0 bases, and 7 bases had no gene match. The CDR3 here is CASSYSREGEATQYF. The CDR3 DNA follows: TGTGCCAGCAGTTACTCACGGGAGGGCGAAGCGACCCAGTACTTC.

The CDR3 spells CASSYDSGGRGGGEKLFF. The CDR3 bases are TGTGCCAGCAGCTATGATAGTGGGGGTCGTGGGGGCGGAGAAAAACTGTTTTTT. The chain carries TRBV11-2 and TRBJ1-4, with D possibly being TRBD1 (6 bases). The length of the CDR3 is 18 residues. The V and J ends lost 4 bases and 8 bases respectively, with 26 bases between them. CDR1 SGHAT and CDR2 FQNNGV come from the germline V gene.